Listed here is a single TCR beta chain. Profiling relied on immunoSEQ multiplex PCR, and the TCRdb table lists in-frame clones only, not all of them. The table has just under 300,000 clones, around nine tenths seen once. V shed 4 bases, J shed 9 bases, and the junction held 6 bases outside the gene matches. The CDR3 length is 13 residues. From germline, CDR1 is LGHDT and CDR2 YNNKEL (reference sequence). This sample was included in a study of blood T cell repertoires in COVID-19. Overall study: Sites across the United States, Italy and Spain contributed samples from acute and convalescent COVID-19. T cells, B-cell-depleted T cells, or PBMCs supplied cDNA or gDNA.

The sequence derives from a man aged 65 to 85 with acute or convalescent COVID-19. The rearrangement joins TRBV3-1 (or the pseudogene TRBV3-2) to TRBJ2-1; 7 bases fit TRBD1. The source material was peripheral blood. The CDR3 loop reads CASSRYTGVEQFF. The CDR3 nucleotides are TGTGCCAGCAGCCGATATACAGGGGTTGAGCAGTTCTTC.